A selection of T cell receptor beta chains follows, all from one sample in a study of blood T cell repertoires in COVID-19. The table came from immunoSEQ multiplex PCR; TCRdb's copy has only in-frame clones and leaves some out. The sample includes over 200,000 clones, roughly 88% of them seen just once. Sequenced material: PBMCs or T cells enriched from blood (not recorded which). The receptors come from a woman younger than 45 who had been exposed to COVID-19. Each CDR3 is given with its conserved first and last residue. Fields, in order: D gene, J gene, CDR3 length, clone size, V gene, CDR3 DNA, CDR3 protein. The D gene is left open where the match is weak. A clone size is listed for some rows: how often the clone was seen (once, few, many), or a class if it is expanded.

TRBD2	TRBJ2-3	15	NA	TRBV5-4	TGTGCCAGCAGTATAGCGGGAGGGGGCACAGATACGCAGTATTTT	CASSIAGGGTDTQYF
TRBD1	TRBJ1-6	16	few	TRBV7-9	TGTGCCAGCAGCTATACGACAGGGTGGGTGCCCTCACCCCTCCACTTT	CASSYTTGWVPSPLHF
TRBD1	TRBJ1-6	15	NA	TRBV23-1	TGCGCCAGCAGTTATACAGGGGCCGGGGATTCACCCCTCCACTTT	CASSYTGAGDSPLHF
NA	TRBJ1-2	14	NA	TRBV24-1	TGTGCCACCAGTGATTTGAGGGGGGGAGGTGGCTACACCTTC	CATSDLRGGGGYTF
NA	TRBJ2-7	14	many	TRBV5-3	TGTGCCAGAAGCTTGGGACTACCGACCTACGAGCAGTACTTC	CARSLGLPTYEQYF
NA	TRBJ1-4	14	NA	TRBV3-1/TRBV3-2	TGTGCCAGCAGCCCCAGGGATTCTAATGAAAAACTGTTTTTT	CASSPRDSNEKLFF
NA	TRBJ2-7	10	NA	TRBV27	TGTGCCAGTGGGCTCTACGAGCAGTACTTC	CASGLYEQYF
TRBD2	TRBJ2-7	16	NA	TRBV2	TGTGCCAGCAGCGGGGGGACTAGCGGGAGTAGCCACGAGCAGTACTTC	CASSGGTSGSSHEQYF
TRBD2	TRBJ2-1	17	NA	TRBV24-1	TGTGCCACCAGTGGCGCCCAGACTAGCGGGCAATACAATGAGCAGTTCTTC	CATSGAQTSGQYNEQFF
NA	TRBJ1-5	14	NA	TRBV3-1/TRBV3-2	TGTGCCAGCAGCCAAGAGGGAGGAGGCCAGCCCCAGCATTTT	CASSQEGGGQPQHF
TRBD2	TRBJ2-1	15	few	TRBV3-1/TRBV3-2	TGTGCCAGCAGAGGGACTAGCGGGCCTTACAATGAGCAGTTCTTC	CASRGTSGPYNEQFF
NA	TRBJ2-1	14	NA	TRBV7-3	TGTGCCAGCAGCCCGACTAGTTCCGCCCGAGAGCAGTTCTTC	CASSPTSSAREQFF
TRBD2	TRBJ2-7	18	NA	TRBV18	TGTGCCAGCTCACCACGTCTAGCGGGAGGGGGGAACCCCCACGAGCAGTACTTC	CASSPRLAGGGNPHEQYF
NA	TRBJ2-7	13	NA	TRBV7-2	TGTGCCAGCAGCTTAGCGTTCTCAGTCGAGCAGTACTTC	CASSLAFSVEQYF
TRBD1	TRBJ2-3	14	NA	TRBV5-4	TGTGCCAGCAGCCGGGGACAGTACACAGATACGCAGTATTTT	CASSRGQYTDTQYF
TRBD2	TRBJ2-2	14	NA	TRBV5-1	TGCGCCAGCCTCCGGGAGGGCCTTCCCGGGGAGCTGTTTTTT	CASLREGLPGELFF
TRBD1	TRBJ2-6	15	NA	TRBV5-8	TGTGCCAGCAGCTGGGACAGCTCTGGGGCCAACGTCCTGACTTTC	CASSWDSSGANVLTF
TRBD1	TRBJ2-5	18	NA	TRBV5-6	TGTGCCAGCAGCTTGAACGTAGGTGGGGGACAGGTCCAAGAGACCCAGTACTTC	CASSLNVGGGQVQETQYF
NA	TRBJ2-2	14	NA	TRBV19	TGTGCCAGTAACTCACGGGTGAGGACCGGGGAGCTGTTTTTT	CASNSRVRTGELFF
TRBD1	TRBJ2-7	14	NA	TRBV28	TGTGCCAGCAGTACCCGGACAGGCGGGCTTAGTCAGTACTTC	CASSTRTGGLSQYF
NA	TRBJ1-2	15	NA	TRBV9	TGTGCCAGCAGCGTAGGGCGGGCAGTAGGATATGGCTACACCTTC	CASSVGRAVGYGYTF
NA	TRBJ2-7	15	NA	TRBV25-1	TGTGCCAGCAGTTCCGGGACACTTTCCTCCTACGAGCAGTACTTC	CASSSGTLSSYEQYF
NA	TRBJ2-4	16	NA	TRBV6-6	TGTGCCAGCAGCATTTCGGGAACAGTAGCCAAAAACATTCAGTACTTC	CASSISGTVAKNIQYF
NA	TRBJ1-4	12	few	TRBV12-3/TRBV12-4	TGTGCCAGCAGTTCGGGTACGGAGAAACTGTTTTTT	CASSSGTEKLFF
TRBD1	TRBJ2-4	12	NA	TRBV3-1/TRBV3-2	TGTGCCAGCAGCCAGCAGACAGGGGATCAGTACTTC	CASSQQTGDQYF
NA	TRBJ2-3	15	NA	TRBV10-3	TGTGCCATCAGGGGGGCCGGTCCCCAAACAGATACGCAGTATTTT	CAIRGAGPQTDTQYF
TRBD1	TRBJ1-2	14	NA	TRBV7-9	TGTGCCAGCAGCCCCCGGACAGGCACCTATGGCTACACCTTC	CASSPRTGTYGYTF
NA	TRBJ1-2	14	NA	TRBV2	TGTGCCAGCAGTCCGGACACTACTAACTATGGCTACACCTTC	CASSPDTTNYGYTF
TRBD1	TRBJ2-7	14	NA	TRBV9	TGTGCCAGCAGCCCCCGGGACAGATCCTACGAGCAGTACTTC	CASSPRDRSYEQYF
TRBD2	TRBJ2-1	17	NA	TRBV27	TGTGCCAGCAGTTTCCCGTCCGGACTAGATAGGTCCAATGAGCAGTTCTTC	CASSFPSGLDRSNEQFF
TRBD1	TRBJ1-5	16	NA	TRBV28	TGTGCCAGCAAATCCCGAGGACAGGGGGCTGATCAGCCCCAGCATTTT	CASKSRGQGADQPQHF
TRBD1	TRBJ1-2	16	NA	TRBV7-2	TGTGCCAGCAGCTCCGGGACAGCGACCACGTTTTATGGCTACACCTTC	CASSSGTATTFYGYTF
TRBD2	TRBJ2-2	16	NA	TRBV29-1	TGCAGCGTTGGCCCGACTAGCAGCGCGAACACCGGGGAGCTGTTTTTT	CSVGPTSSANTGELFF
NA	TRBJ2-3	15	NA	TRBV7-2	TGTGCCAGCAGCTTGCGGGCTAGCGGCACAGATACGCAGTATTTT	CASSLRASGTDTQYF
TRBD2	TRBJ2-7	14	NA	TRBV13	TGTGCCAGCAGCCTTTTACTAGCGGTAAACGAGCAGTACTTC	CASSLLLAVNEQYF
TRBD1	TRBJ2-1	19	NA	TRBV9	TGTGCCAGCAGCGTAGCGGGACAGGGTGTCAGCGGGAAAGACAATGAGCAGTTCTTC	CASSVAGQGVSGKDNEQFF
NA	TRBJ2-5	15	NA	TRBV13	TGTGCCAGCAGTTGGACAGTGGATGTTCAAGAGACCCAGTACTTC	CASSWTVDVQETQYF
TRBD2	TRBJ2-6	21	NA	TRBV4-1	TGCGCCAGCAGCCAATCTGCCTCATTAGCGGGAGGGACCTCTGGGGCCAACGTCCTGACTTTC	CASSQSASLAGGTSGANVLTF
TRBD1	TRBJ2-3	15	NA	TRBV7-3	TGTGCCAGCAGTACAATCGGGACAGGCACAGATACGCAGTATTTT	CASSTIGTGTDTQYF
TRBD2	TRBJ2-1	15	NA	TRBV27	TGTGCCAGCAGTTTGGGACTAGTCGGCGACAATGAGCAGTTCTTC	CASSLGLVGDNEQFF
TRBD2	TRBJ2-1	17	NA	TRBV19	TGTGCCAGTAGTACTCGGGGACTAGCGGGAGTCTACAATGAGCAGTTCTTC	CASSTRGLAGVYNEQFF
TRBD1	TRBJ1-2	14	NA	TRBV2	TGTGCCAGCAGTACCGGGACAGGGGACTATGGCTACACCTTC	CASSTGTGDYGYTF